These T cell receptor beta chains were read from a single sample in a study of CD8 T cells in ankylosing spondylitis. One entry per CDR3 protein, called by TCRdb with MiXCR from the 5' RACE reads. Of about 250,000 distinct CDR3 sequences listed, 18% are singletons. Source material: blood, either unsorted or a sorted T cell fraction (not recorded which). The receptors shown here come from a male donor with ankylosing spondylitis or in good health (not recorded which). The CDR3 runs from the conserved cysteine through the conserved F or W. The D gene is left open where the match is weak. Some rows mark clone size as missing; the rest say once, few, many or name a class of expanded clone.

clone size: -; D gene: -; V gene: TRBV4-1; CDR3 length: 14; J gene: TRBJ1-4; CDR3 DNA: TGCGCCAGCAGCCAAGCTTTCGGGAATGAAAAACTGTTTTTT; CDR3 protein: CASSQAFGNEKLFF
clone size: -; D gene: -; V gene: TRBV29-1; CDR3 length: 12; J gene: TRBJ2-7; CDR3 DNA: TGCAGCGGCACAGGGAGCGCCTACGAGCAGTACTTC; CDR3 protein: CSGTGSAYEQYF
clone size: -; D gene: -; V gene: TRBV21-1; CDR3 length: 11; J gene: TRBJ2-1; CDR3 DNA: TGTGCCAGCAGTCCGGAACATGAGCAGTTCTTC; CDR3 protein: CASSPEHEQFF
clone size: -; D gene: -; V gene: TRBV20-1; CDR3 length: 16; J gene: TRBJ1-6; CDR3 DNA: TGCAGTGCTAGAGATGAATCGGATTCCTATAATTCACCCCTCCACTTT; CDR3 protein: CSARDESDSYNSPLHF
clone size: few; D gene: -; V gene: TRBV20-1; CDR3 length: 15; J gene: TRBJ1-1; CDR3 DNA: TGCAGTGCTATCCCACAGGGAAGGGTGAACACTGAAGCTTTCTTT; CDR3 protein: CSAIPQGRVNTEAFF
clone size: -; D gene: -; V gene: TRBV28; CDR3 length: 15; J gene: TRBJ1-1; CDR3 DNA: TGTGCCAGCAGTTTAACAGGGAGTGGGAACACTGAAGCTTTCTTT; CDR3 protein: CASSLTGSGNTEAFF
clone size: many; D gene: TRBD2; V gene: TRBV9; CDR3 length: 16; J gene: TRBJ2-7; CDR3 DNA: TGTGCCAGCAGCCCCCTCGGGCTAGCGGGCTCCTACGAGCAGTACTTC; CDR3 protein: CASSPLGLAGSYEQYF
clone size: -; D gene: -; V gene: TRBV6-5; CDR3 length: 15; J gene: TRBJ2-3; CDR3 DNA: TGTGCCAGCAGTTACGTGGGGTCTAGCACAGATACGCAGTATTTT; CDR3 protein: CASSYVGSSTDTQYF
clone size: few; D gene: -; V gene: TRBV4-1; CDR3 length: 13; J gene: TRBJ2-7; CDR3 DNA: TGCGCCAGCAGCCAAGCCGAGGCGTACGAGCAGTACTTC; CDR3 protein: CASSQAEAYEQYF
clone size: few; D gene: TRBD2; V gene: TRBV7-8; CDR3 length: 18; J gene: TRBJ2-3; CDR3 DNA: TGTGCCAGCAGCTTAGAGGGGCCAACTAGCGGATTCACAGATACGCAGTATTTT; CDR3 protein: CASSLEGPTSGFTDTQYF
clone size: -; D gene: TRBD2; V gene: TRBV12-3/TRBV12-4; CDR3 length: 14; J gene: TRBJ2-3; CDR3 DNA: TGTGCCAGCATGACTAGCGGAACTAGAGATACGCAGTATTTT; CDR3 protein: CASMTSGTRDTQYF
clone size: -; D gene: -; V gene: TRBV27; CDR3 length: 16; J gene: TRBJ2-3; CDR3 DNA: TGTGCCAGCAGTTTGGGTTCCGCACTTAGCACAGATACGCAGTATTTT; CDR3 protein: CASSLGSALSTDTQYF
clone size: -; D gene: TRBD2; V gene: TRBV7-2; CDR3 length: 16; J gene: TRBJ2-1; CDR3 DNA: TGTGCCAGCAGCTTTTGGGCGGGAGTCTCCTACAATGAGCAGTTCTTC; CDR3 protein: CASSFWAGVSYNEQFF
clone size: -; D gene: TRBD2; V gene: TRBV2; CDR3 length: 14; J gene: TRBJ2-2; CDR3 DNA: TGTGCCAGCAGTGGGCTAGCGGGAGCGGGGGAGCTGTTTTTT; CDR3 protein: CASSGLAGAGELFF
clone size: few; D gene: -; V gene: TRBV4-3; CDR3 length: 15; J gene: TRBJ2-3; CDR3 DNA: TGCGCCAGCAGCCAAACGGGGTCATTCACAGATACGCAGTATTTT; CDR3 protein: CASSQTGSFTDTQYF
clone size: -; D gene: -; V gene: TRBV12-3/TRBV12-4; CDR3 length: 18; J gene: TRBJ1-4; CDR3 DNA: TGTGCCAGCAGACCGGTTGACGGAGGTTATGCAACTAATGAAAAACTGTTTTTT; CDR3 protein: CASRPVDGGYATNEKLFF
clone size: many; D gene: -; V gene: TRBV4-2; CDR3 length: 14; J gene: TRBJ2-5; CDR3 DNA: TGTGCCAGCAGCCAAGAGTACGGCCAAGAGACCCAGTACTTC; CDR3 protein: CASSQEYGQETQYF
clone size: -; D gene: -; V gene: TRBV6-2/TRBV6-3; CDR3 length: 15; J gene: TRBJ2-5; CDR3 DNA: TGTGCCAGCAGTTACCCGGGACCCACTCAAGAGACCCAGTACTTC; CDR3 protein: CASSYPGPTQETQYF
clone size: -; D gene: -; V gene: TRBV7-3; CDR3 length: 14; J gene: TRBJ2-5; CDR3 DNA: TGTGCCAGCAGCTTAATAGGGGGGGGGGAGACCCAGTACTTC; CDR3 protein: CASSLIGGGETQYF
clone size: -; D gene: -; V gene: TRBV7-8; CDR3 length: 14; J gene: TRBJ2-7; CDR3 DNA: TGTGCCAGCAGCTTAGAGATAGGGCTCTACGAGCAGTACTTC; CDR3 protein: CASSLEIGLYEQYF
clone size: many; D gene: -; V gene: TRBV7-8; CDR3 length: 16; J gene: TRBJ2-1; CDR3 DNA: TGTGCCAGCAGCTCCCCCCCGGCAAGCTCCTACAATGAGCAGTTCTTC; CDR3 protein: CASSSPPASSYNEQFF
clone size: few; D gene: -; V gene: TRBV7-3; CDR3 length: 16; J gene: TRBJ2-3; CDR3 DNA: TGTGCCAGCAGCGCCCGCTCGAGCCAGCCGGATAGCTTGCAGTATTTT; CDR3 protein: CASSARSSQPDSLQYF
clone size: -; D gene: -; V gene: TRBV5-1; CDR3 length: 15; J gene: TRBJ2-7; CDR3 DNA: TGCGCCAGCAGCCTCCGGGACAAGAGCTCCTACGAGCAGTACTTC; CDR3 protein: CASSLRDKSSYEQYF
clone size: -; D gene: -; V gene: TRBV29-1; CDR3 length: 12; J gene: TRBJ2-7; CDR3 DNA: TGCAGCGTTGAAGAGGAGGGTTACGAGCAGTACTTC; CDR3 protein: CSVEEEGYEQYF
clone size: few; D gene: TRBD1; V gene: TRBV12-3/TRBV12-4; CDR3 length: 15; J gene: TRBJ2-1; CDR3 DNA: TGTGCCAGCAGTCCACACAGGGGGCCCTACAATGAGCAGTTCTTC; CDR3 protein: CASSPHRGPYNEQFF
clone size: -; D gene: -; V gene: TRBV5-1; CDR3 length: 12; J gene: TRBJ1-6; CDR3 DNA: TGCGCCAGCAGTGACGAGGGTTTACCCCTCCACTTT; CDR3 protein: CASSDEGLPLHF
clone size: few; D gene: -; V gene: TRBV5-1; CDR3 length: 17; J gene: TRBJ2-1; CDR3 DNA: TGCGCCAGCAGCCCCGGAGGCGTACGTAGCTCCTACAATGAGCAGTTCTTC; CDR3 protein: CASSPGGVRSSYNEQFF
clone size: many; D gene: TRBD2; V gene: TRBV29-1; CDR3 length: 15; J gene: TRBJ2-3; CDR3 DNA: TGCAGCGTTGAAGTTTCGGGAGGAGGGACAGATACGCAGTATTTT; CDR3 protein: CSVEVSGGGTDTQYF
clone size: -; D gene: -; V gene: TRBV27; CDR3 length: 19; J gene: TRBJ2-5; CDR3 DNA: TGTGCCAGCAGTTTGGGGATAGGAACTACCGGGATCCGGCAAGAGACCCAGTACTTC; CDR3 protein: CASSLGIGTTGIRQETQYF
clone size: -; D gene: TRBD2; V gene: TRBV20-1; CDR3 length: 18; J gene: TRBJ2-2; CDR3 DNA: TGCAGTGCTAGAGATGGACTAGCGGGAGGAGAGGCCACCGGGGAGCTGTTTTTT; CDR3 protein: CSARDGLAGGEATGELFF
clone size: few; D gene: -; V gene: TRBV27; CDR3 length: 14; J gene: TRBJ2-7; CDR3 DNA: TGTGCCAGCAGAGGGGCCCTCGAACCCGCCGAGCAGTACTTC; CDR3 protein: CASRGALEPAEQYF
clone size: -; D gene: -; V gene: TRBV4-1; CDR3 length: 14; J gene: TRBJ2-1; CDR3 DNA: TGCGCCAGCAGCGAAAGACTAGTTAGCAATGAGCAGTTCTTC; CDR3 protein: CASSERLVSNEQFF
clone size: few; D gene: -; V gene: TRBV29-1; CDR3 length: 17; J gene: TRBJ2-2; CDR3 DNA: TGCAGCGTGACAGGCGGCATAGGCCGTCCGAACACCGGGGAGCTGTTTTTT; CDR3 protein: CSVTGGIGRPNTGELFF
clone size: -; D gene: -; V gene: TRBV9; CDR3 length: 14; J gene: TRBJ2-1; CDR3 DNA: TGTGCCAGCAGCGTAGGCCCCGGACCCAATGAGCAGTTCTTC; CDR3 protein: CASSVGPGPNEQFF
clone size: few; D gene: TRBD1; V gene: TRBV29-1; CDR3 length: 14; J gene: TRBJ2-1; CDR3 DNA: TGCAGCGTTGACTCGACAGGGTCCGGCCATGAGCAGTTCTTC; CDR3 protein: CSVDSTGSGHEQFF
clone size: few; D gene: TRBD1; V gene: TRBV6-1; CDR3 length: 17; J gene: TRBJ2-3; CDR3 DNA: TGTGCCAGCAGCACTGTACCCCCGGGACAGGGCACAGATACGCAGTATTTT; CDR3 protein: CASSTVPPGQGTDTQYF
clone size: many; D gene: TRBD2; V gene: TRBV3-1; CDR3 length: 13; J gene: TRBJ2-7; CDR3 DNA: TGTGCCAGCAGCGAGGGACTAGCGGCCGAGCAGTACTTC; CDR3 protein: CASSEGLAAEQYF
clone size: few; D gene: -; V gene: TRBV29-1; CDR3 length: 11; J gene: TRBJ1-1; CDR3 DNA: TGCAGCGTTGGCTGGAACACTGAAGCTTTCTTT; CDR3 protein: CSVGWNTEAFF
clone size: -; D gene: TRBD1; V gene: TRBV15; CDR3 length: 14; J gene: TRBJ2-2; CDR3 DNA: TGTGCCGCTTCCGGGACAGGGGGGACCGGGGAGCTGTTTTTT; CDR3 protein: CAASGTGGTGELFF
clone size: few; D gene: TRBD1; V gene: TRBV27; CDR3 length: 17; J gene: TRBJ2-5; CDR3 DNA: TGTGCCAGCAGTCCATCCCCGGGACAGGGATCCCAAGAGACCCAGTACTTC; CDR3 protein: CASSPSPGQGSQETQYF
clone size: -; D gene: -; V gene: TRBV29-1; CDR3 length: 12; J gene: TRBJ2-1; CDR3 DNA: TGCAGCGTTGAACGCAAATACAATGAGCAGTTCTTC; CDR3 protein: CSVERKYNEQFF
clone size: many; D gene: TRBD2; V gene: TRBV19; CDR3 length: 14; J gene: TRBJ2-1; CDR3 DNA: TGTGCCAGTAGTATAGTAGCGGGTACCAATGAGCAGTTCTTC; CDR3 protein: CASSIVAGTNEQFF
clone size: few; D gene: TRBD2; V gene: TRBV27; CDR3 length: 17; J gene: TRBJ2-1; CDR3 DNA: TGTGCCAGGGACTTAGGACTAGCGGGATTTTTCTACAATGAGCAGTTCTTC; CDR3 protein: CARDLGLAGFFYNEQFF
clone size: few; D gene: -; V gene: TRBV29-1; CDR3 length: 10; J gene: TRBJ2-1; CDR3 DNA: TGCAGCGGCCACGGGACCCAGCAGTTCTTC; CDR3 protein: CSGHGTQQFF
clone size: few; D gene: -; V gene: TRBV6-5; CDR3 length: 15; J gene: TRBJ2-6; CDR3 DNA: TGTGCCAGCAGACTCGGAAACTCTGGGGCCAACGTCCTGACTTTC; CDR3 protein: CASRLGNSGANVLTF
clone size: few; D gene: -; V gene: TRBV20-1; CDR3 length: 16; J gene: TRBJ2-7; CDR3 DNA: TGCAGTGCTAGCCCCTCTATAGCGGCCACCCCCTACGAGCAGTACTTC; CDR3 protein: CSASPSIAATPYEQYF
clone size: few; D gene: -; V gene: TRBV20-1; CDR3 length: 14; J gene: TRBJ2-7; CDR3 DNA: TGCAGTGCTAGAGATAGGGCCAGTTCCTACGAGCAGTACTTC; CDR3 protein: CSARDRASSYEQYF
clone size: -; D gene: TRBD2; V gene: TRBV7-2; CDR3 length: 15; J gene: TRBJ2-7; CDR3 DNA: TGTGCCAGCACCCCCCTAGCGGGAGAAAATTACGAGCAGTACTTC; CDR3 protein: CASTPLAGENYEQYF
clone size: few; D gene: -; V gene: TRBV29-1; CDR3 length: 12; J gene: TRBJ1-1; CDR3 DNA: TGCAGCGTTCCGGGGTTACGCGCTGAAGCTTTCTTT; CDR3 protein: CSVPGLRAEAFF
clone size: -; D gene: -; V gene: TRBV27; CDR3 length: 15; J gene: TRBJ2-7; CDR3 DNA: TGTGCCAGCAAATTCTCACCGGGTTTTACCTACGAGCAGTACTTC; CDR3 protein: CASKFSPGFTYEQYF
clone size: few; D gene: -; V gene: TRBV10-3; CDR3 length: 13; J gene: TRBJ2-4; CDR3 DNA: TGTGCCATCAGTGACGGGCTGGGGGACATTCAGTACTTC; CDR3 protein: CAISDGLGDIQYF
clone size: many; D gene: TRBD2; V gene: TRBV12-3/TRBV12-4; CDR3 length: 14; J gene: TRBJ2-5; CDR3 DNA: TGTGCCAGCAGCCCCCCCAGCGGGAGTGTGACCCAGTACTTC; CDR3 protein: CASSPPSGSVTQYF
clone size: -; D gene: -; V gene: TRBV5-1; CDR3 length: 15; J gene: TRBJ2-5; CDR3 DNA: TGCGCCAGCAGCTTGGCCCCGGGGCTACAAGAGACCCAGTACTTC; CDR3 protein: CASSLAPGLQETQYF
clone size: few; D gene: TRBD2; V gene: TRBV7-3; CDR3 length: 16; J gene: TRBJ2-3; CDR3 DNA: TGTGCCAGCAGCTTAGGATCCACACTAGCGGGAGAGGCGCAGTATTTT; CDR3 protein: CASSLGSTLAGEAQYF
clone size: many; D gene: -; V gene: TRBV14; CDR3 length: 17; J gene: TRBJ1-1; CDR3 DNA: TGTGCCAGCAGCCAAGATTCGGCAGGGGTGGTGGACACTGAAGCTTTCTTT; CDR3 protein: CASSQDSAGVVDTEAFF
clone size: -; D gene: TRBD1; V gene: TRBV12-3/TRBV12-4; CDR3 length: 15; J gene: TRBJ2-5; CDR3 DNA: TGTGCCAGCAGTTTCGGGACAGGGCCCTATGAGACCCAGTACTTC; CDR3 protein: CASSFGTGPYETQYF
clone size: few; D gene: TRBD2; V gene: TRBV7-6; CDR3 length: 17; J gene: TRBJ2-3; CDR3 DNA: TGTGCCAGCAGCTTGGGTCCCGCGGGAGGAGAGACAGATACGCAGTATTTT; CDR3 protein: CASSLGPAGGETDTQYF
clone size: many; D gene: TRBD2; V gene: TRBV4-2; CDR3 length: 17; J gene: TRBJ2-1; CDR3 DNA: TGTGCCAGCAGCCAAGATCTGGCGGGAGGGTCCTACAATGAGCAGTTCTTC; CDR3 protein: CASSQDLAGGSYNEQFF
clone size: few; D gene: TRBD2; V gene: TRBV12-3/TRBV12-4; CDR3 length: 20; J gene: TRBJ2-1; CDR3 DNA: TGTGCCAGCGGTCACCCGCGGGGGACTAGCGGGAGGGGGTCCTACAATGAGCAGTTCTTC; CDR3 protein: CASGHPRGTSGRGSYNEQFF
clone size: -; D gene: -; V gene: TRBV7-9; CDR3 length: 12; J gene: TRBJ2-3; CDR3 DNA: TGTGCCAGCAGCCCTTCCATAGATACGCAGTATTTT; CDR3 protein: CASSPSIDTQYF